The next 21 T cell receptor beta chains were all read from a single sample in a study of OX40 agonist ivuxolimab in advanced cancers. The method was immunoSEQ multiplex PCR; TCRdb's version includes in-frame clones alone and lacks a portion of them. The data hold some 80,000 clones, with roughly four fifths observed a single time. The source material was CD4+ or CD8+ T cells sorted from blood, sampled in a trial of the OX40 agonist ivuxolimab. These receptors were obtained from an adult with an advanced solid tumor such as melanoma, head and neck, liver or kidney cancer.

Here the CDR3 reads CASSYVRQLYNEQFF. The CDR3 DNA reads as TGTGCCAGCAGCTATGTCCGGCAACTCTACAATGAGCAGTTCTTC. The chain uses TRBV6-5 and TRBJ2-1; D is uncertain. Germline CDR1 and CDR2: MNHEY and SVGAGI. This CDR3 has 15 residues. The ends were cut back, 6 bases at V and 3 bases at J, with 15 bases in the middle.

V is TRBV4-3 and J is TRBJ2-6, with D maybe TRBD2 (5 bases). Trimming pared 0 bases from V and 1 base from J, leaving 16 bases between. Per the germline V gene, CDR1 is LGHNA and CDR2 is YSLEER. The CDR3 runs 19 residues. This CDR3 reads CASSQDIGPRRSGANVLTF. CDR3 DNA: TGCGCCAGCAGCCAAGATATCGGCCCTCGGAGGTCTGGGGCCAACGTCCTGACTTTC.

This chain uses TRBV5-1 with TRBJ2-1, with 8 positions matching TRBD2. Per the germline V gene, CDR1 is SGHRS and CDR2 is YFSETQ. The CDR3 sequence is 16 residues long. V dropped 0 bases and J dropped 5; count of bases not matched to a gene: 7. CDR3 amino acids: CASSLGGGGGHNEQFF. CDR3 DNA: TGCGCCAGCAGCTTGGGAGGAGGCGGGGGGCACAATGAGCAGTTCTTC.

V and J are TRBV5-6 and TRBJ2-7; 8 bases are a match to TRBD2. The ends lost 1 base at V and 1 base at J; junction bases unmatched: 1. CDR1 and CDR2 (germline): SGHDT, YYEEEE. The CDR3 is 14 residues long. CDR3 bases: TGTGCCAGCAGCTTGCGGGGGGGTTCCTACGAGCAGTACTTC. Translating gives CASSLRGGSYEQYF.

The chain carries TRBV27 and TRBJ1-2, with TRBD1 matching over 11 bases. The ends lost 3 bases at V and 4 bases at J; junction bases unmatched: 7. CDR3 size: 16 residues. Per the germline V gene, CDR1 is MNHEY and CDR2 is SMNVEV (reference sequence). The chain's CDR3 is CASSFFGTGGGYGYTF. CDR3 sequence (DNA): TGTGCCAGCAGTTTTTTCGGGACAGGGGGTGGCTATGGCTACACCTTC.

The genes are TRBV7-9 and TRBJ2-2; TRBD2 aligns across 12 bases. V gave up 5 bases and J gave up 7 bases; unmatched junction bases: 8. The CDR3 runs to 16 residues. Germline V gene lookup returns CDR1 SEHNR and CDR2 FQNEAQ (reference sequence). The CDR3 nucleotides read TGTGCCAGCAGCCTGACTAGCGGGAGATCCCGCGGGGAGCTGTTTTTT. Translating it yields CASSLTSGRSRGELFF. The whole variable domain, filled in from reference TRBV7-9 and TRBJ2-2, reads DTGVSQNPRHKITKRGQNVTFRCDPISEHNRLYWYRQTLGQGPEFLTYFQNEAQLEKSRLLSDRFSAERPKGSFSTLEIQRTEQGDSAMYLCASSLTSGRSRGELFFGEGSRLTVL.

The chain carries TRBV9 and TRBJ1-6; a possible D gene is TRBD1 (5 bases). This CDR3 region has 16 residues. Trimming took off 3 bases at V and 5 bases at J, with 15 bases between the two ends. From germline, CDR1 is SGDLS and CDR2 YYNGEE. The CDR3, as DNA: TGTGCCAGCAGCGGCGCAGGGAGAATCGATAATTCACCCCTCCACTTT. Translated, it gives CASSGAGRIDNSPLHF.

About this clone: Other DNA sequences from this sample encode an identical CDR3 as well. The chain links TRBV15 to TRBJ2-3; D remains ambiguous. CDR3 length: 14 residues. Germline V CDR1 and CDR2: LNHNV, YYDKDF (reference sequence). The ends were cut back, 1 base at V and 1 base at J, with 6 bases in the middle. Written as DNA, the CDR3 is TGTGCCACCAGCAGAGGGGGTGGCACAGATACGCAGTATTTT. The encoded protein is CATSRGGGTDTQYF.

The chain links TRBV30 to TRBJ1-2; perhaps TRBD1 as D (5 bases). The CDR3 covers 15 residues. The germline gives CDR1 GTSNPN, CDR2 SVGIG (reference sequence). The V and J ends lost 3 bases and 4 bases respectively, with 18 bases between them. CDR3 amino acids: CAWRVRGGEGYGYTF. The CDR3 DNA is TGTGCCTGGAGAGTTAGGGGAGGGGAGGGCTATGGCTACACCTTC.

The chain uses TRBV5-4 and TRBJ1-1, with D possibly matching TRBD1 (5 bases). Germline CDR1 SGHNT, CDR2 YYREEE (reference sequence). The germline V and J ends were trimmed by 0 bases and 8 bases, with 14 bases remaining between them. The CDR3 runs to 14 residues. The CDR3 is CASSLALQVSEAFF. CDR3 sequence (DNA): TGTGCCAGCAGCTTGGCACTACAGGTATCCGAAGCTTTCTTT. The variable domain in full, with the rest retrieved from reference TRBV5-4 and TRBJ1-1, is ETGVTQSPTHLIKTRGQQVTLRCSSQSGHNTVSWYQQALGQGPQFIFQYYREEENGRGNFPPRFSGLQFPNYSSELNVNALELDDSALYLCASSLALQVSEAFFGQGTRLTVV.

The J gene is TRBJ1-2, the V gene TRBV10-3; a weak D match, TRBD1 (5 bases). CDR1 and CDR2 (germline): ENHRY, SYGVKD. The ends were cut back, 4 bases at V and 5 bases at J, with 17 bases in the middle. The CDR3 spans 15 residues. The CDR3 sequence is CAISGQGLGLYGYTF. CDR3 nucleotides: TGTGCCATCAGTGGTCAGGGTTTGGGGCTTTATGGCTACACCTTC.

This rearrangement joins TRBV5-1 to TRBJ2-1, with D possibly being TRBD1 (6 bases). The CDR3 is 14 amino acids. Trimming shortened V by 1 base and J by 1 base, and 6 bases separated the two germline ends. Germline lookup yields CDR1 SGHRS and CDR2 YFSETQ. This chain's CDR3 is CASSLQGSYNEQFF. In DNA, the CDR3 is TGCGCCAGCAGCTTGCAGGGGTCCTACAATGAGCAGTTCTTC.

This sequence joins TRBV18 and TRBJ2-5; TRBD1 matches at 7 bases. Germline loops: CDR1 KGHSH, CDR2 LQKENI. V lost 2 bases and J lost 4; bases outside the gene matches: 7. The CDR3 contains 15 residues. The DNA of the CDR3 is TGTGCCAGCTCACCATCAGGGGGTGTAAGAGAGACCCAGTACTTC. It is translated as CASSPSGGVRETQYF.

The chain joins TRBV2 to TRBJ2-1, with unresolved D. Between the trimmed V and J ends, which lost 1 base and 12 bases, there was a span of 7 bases. This CDR3 contains 11 residues. Germline CDR1 reads SNHLY; CDR2 reads FYNNEI. The CDR3 spells CASSEGTRQFF. The CDR3, as DNA: TGTGCCAGCAGTGAAGGTACCAGGCAGTTCTTC.

The V and J genes are TRBV5-1 and TRBJ1-4, with TRBD1 matching 10 bases. This CDR3 spans 17 amino acids. Losses at the gene ends were 4 bases for V and 7 bases for J; bases not matched to a gene: 13. CDR1 is SGHRS, CDR2 YFSETQ, per germline. The chain's CDR3 is CASSPNIPGTGVEKLFF. The CDR3 coding sequence is TGCGCCAGCAGCCCTAACATCCCCGGGACAGGGGTTGAAAAACTGTTTTTT.

This clone was seen a single time. The rearrangement joins TRBV11-2 to TRBJ2-7; D possibly corresponds to TRBD2 (6 bases). The V end lost 1 base, the J end lost 2 bases, and 12 bases lay between the germline ends. The germline V gene has CDR1 SGHAT and CDR2 FQNNGV. This CDR3 has 15 amino acids. The CDR3 is CASSLGIAETYEQYF. The CDR3 DNA follows: TGTGCCAGCAGCTTAGGGATAGCGGAGACCTACGAGCAGTACTTC.

This clone was counted a single time. This chain links TRBV4-3 with TRBJ1-5, with D perhaps TRBD1 (6 bases). CDR1 LGHNA and CDR2 YSLEER come from the germline V gene. V was cut by 1 base and J by 9 bases, with 13 bases left in between. The CDR3 is 14 amino acids. The CDR3 loop is CASSQVQGHGPQHF. CDR3 DNA: TGCGCCAGCAGCCAAGTACAGGGCCATGGGCCCCAGCATTTT.

The J gene is TRBJ1-1, the V gene TRBV5-1; a weak D match, TRBD1 (5 bases). Germline V lookup: CDR1 SGHRS, CDR2 YFSETQ. The V end was cut by 8 bases, the J end by 0 bases, with 14 bases between. This CDR3 is 14 amino acids long. CDR3 coding DNA: TGCGCCAGTACCTTTGACAGCATGAACACTGAAGCTTTCTTT. Translation: CASTFDSMNTEAFF.

The rearrangement links TRBV6-5 to TRBJ2-2; 7 bases line up with TRBD2. The CDR3 contains 16 residues. The V gene end was trimmed by 2 bases and the J gene end by 5 bases; junction bases not matched to a gene: 8. Germline CDR1 and CDR2: MNHEY and SVGAGI. In nucleotides, the CDR3 is TGTGCCAGCAGTTACGAGGCGGGAGCGGGAACCGGGGAGCTGTTTTTT. Protein: CASSYEAGAGTGELFF.

This chain links TRBV12-2 with TRBJ2-1; no DNA check was done on the table's D call, TRBD1. TRBV12-2 is described as a pseudogene. This CDR3 has 17 amino acids. Here the CDR3 DNA reads TGTGCAAGTCGCTTATACCCAGGGGTGGCTGTACACTATGAGCAGTTCTTC. Translated: CASRLYPGVAVHYEQFF.

V is TRBV9 and J is TRBJ1-2, with no clear D. Trimming stripped 0 bases from V and 3 bases from J, with 12 bases between. The germline gives CDR1 SGDLS, CDR2 YYNGEE. CDR3 length: 15 amino acids. The CDR3 loop is CASSVARAADYGYTF. The DNA of the CDR3 is TGTGCCAGCAGCGTAGCCCGGGCAGCGGACTATGGCTACACCTTC.